This record looks at one T cell receptor beta chain sequence and its context. Assay: immunoSEQ multiplex PCR; the TCRdb copy retains only in-frame clones and omits some. Seen here are 140,000 to 150,000 clones, roughly three quarters observed once, and the top ten hold more than 1.5%. This entry belongs to a study of blood T cell repertoires in COVID-19. Study at large: Sources were T cells, B-cell-depleted T cells, or PBMCs; the material itself was cDNA or gDNA.

V lost 8 bases to trimming and J lost 6 bases; unmatched junction nucleotides: 7. CDR3 size: 12 residues. CDR1 and CDR2 (germline): MNHEY, SVGAGI. V is TRBV6-5 and J is TRBJ2-7; TRBD2 matches at 7 bases. Material: peripheral blood. This clonotype was obtained from a woman aged 55-69 years with acute or convalescent COVID-19. In nucleotides, the CDR3 is TGTGCCAGCGCAGGACTAGTTCGCGAGCAGTACTTC. Its translation is CASAGLVREQYF.